This T cell receptor beta chain was captured by sequencing in a study of somatic mutations in cytotoxic T cells in rheumatoid arthritis. Study-wide results and caveats: CD8+ clonality rose with age in rheumatoid arthritis patients, not healthy controls.

With V trimmed by 5 bases and J by 7 bases, 8 bases remained unmatched. The CDR3 totals 13 residues. In germline, CDR1 is SEHNR, CDR2 FQNEAQ (reference sequence). Here immunoSEQ multiplex PCR was the method, and the copy in TCRdb shows in-frame clones only, minus some. The sample lists approximately 20,000 clones, approximately 80% occurring once. As regards this clone: The antigen is not known.

Positively selected by magnetic beads, CD4+ and CD8+ cells were purity-checked by flow cytometry. The sequencing input was CD8+ T cells sorted from blood. The sequence was collected from a woman aged 45-65 years in good health. The chain has TRBV7-9 and TRBJ2-7; the match to TRBD2 covers 7 bases. The CDR3 DNA is TGTGCCAGCAGCCCTGCCAGGGAGGGGGAGCAGTACTTC. As protein: CASSPAREGEQYF.